This TCR beta chain was identified in a study of cytomegalovirus exposure and HLA in healthy donors. Clones were sequenced by immunoSEQ multiplex PCR, and TCRdb holds only the in-frame ones, with some missing. The sample carries roughly 120,000 clones, 89% recorded once. Germline-derived CDR1 and CDR2 are MDHEN and SYDVKM. The CDR3 is 15 amino acids. V dropped 4 bases and J dropped 2; count of bases not matched to a gene: 6. J is TRBJ1-2 and V is TRBV28; 8 nucleotides agree with TRBD1. Sequencing was carried out using PBMCs. This clonotype was obtained from a man aged 25-45 years in good health and CMV-seronegative. The CDR3 nucleotides read TGTGCCAGCAGTTCTGCCGGGACAGGAAACTATGGCTACACCTTC. It encodes CASSSAGTGNYGYTF.